These 4 T cell receptor beta chains were all obtained from the same sample, sequenced in a study of cytomegalovirus exposure and HLA in healthy donors. A multiplex PCR was run with 60 Vbeta primers and 13 Jbeta primers. Sequencing was performed with immunoSEQ multiplex PCR; in TCRdb, only in-frame clones are kept and a portion is missing. In the table there are around 180,000 clones, around 80% of which are singletons. Source material: PBMCs. Receptors originate from a man aged 18 to 35 in good health and CMV-seronegative.

The CDR3: CASSFIGKKRGAEAFF. In nucleotides, the CDR3 is TGTGCCAGCAGCTTTATAGGGAAAAAAAGGGGCGCTGAAGCTTTCTTT. This chain connects TRBV5-4 to TRBJ1-1; D is perhaps TRBD1 (5 bases). CDR3 length equals 16 residues. Trimming pared 2 bases from V and 6 bases from J, leaving 20 bases between. The germline V gene encodes CDR1 SGHNT and CDR2 YYREEE (reference sequence).

The J gene is TRBJ2-7, the V gene TRBV20-1; the D is unclear. CDR3 length equals 11 residues. Germline loops: CDR1 DFQATT, CDR2 SNEGSKA (reference sequence). V was pared by 1 base and J by 3 bases, with 4 bases between. The CDR3 is CSARVYYEQYF. CDR3 DNA: TGCAGTGCTAGAGTCTACTACGAGCAGTACTTC.

V and J are TRBV28 and TRBJ1-4; 7 bases align to TRBD1. The CDR3 spans 17 residues. V lost 5 bases, J lost 7 bases, and 16 bases stayed unmatched. CDR1 and CDR2 from the germline V gene are MDHEN and SYDVKM. CDR3 amino acids: CASSPVNRDRYGEKLFF. CDR3 coding DNA: TGTGCCAGCAGTCCCGTAAACCGGGACAGATACGGTGAAAAACTGTTTTTT.

This clone was counted between two and nine times. The gene calls are TRBV2 and TRBJ1-2, with a weak D call TRBD1 (5 bases). From germline, CDR1 is SNHLY and CDR2 FYNNEI. V lost 8 bases to trimming and J lost 5 bases, with 15 bases between them. The CDR3 loop spans 13 amino acids. The CDR3 is CASPRGRVYGYTF. CDR3 DNA sequence: TGTGCCAGCCCTAGGGGAAGAGTATATGGCTACACCTTC.